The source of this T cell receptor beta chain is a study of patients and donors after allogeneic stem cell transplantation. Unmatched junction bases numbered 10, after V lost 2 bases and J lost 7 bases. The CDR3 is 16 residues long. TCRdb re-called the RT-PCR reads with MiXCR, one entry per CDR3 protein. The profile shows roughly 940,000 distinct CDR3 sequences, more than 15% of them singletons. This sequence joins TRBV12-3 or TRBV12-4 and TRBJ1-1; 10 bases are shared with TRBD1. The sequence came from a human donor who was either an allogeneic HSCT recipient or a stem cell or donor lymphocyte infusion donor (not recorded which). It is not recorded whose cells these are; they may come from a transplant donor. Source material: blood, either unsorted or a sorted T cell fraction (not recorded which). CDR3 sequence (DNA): TGTGCCAGCAGTTTATATGGGACAGGGGCCCGATTTGAAGCTTTCTTT. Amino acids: CASSLYGTGARFEAFF.